The T cell receptor (beta chain) under discussion was sequenced for a study of vaccination effects on CD4 cells after COVID-19. Study background: After expansion with viral peptide pools in the ViraFEST assay, antigen-specific CD4+ T cells were sequenced.

Per the germline V gene, CDR1 is LGHDT and CDR2 is YNNKEL (reference sequence). Trimming stripped 5 bases from V and 1 base from J, with 12 bases between. The CDR3 extends over 15 amino acids. This clone was seen once. The antigen is not known. The protocol was immunoSEQ multiplex PCR, while the TCRdb copy is restricted to in-frame clones and leaves out a portion. This table holds about 73,000 clones, roughly 75% found once. At the end of nine to ten days of culture, CD4+ T cells were isolated. Participants were vaccinated with two doses of either the BNT162b2 or mRNA-1273 vaccine. Half-medium exchanges with IL-2 medium took place on days 3 and 7.

The TCR was taken from a human donor who received a COVID-19 vaccine. This rearrangement joins TRBV3-1 (or the pseudogene TRBV3-2) to TRBJ1-5, with D possibly TRBD1 on 5 matching bases. Specimen: CD4+ T cells from PBMCs cultured without peptide, collected after COVID-19 vaccination. The CDR3 spells CASSSGQTSNQPQHF. CDR3 nucleotide sequence: TGTGCCAGCAGCTCGGGGCAAACCAGCAATCAGCCCCAGCATTTT.